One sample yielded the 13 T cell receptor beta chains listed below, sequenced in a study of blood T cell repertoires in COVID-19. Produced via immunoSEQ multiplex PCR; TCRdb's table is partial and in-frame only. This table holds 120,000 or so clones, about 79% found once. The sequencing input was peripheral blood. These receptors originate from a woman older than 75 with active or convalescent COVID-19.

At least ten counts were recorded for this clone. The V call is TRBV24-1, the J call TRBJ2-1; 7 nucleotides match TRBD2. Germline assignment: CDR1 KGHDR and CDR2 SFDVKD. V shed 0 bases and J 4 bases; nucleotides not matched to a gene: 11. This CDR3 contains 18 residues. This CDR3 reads CATSDLLPAGDGYNEQFF. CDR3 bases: TGTGCCACCAGTGATTTGCTGCCGGCGGGAGATGGGTACAATGAGCAGTTCTTC.

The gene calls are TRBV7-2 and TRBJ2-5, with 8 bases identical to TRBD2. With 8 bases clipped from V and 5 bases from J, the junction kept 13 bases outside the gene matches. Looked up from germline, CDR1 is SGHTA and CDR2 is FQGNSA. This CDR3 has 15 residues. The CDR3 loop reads CASSEGSGSYETQYF. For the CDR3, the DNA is TGTGCCAGCTCCGAAGGGAGCGGGAGTTATGAGACCCAGTACTTC.

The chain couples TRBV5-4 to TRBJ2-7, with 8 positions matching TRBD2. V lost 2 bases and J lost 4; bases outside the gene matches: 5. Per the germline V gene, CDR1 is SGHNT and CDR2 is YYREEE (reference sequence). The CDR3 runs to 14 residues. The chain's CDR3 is CASSFSIAGYEQYF. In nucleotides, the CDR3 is TGTGCCAGCAGCTTCTCGATAGCGGGGTACGAGCAGTACTTC.

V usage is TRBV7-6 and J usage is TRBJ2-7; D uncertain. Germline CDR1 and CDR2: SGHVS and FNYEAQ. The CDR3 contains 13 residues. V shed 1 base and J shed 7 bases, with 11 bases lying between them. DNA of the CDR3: TGTGCCAGCAGCTTAGGAGAGCGCCGTGAGCAGTACTTC. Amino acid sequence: CASSLGERREQYF.

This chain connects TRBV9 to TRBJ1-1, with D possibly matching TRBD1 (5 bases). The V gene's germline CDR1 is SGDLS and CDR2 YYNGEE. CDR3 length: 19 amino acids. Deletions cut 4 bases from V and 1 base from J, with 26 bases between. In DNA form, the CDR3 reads TGTGCCAGCAGCCCCTACGGCCTTACCGCGGGGCGGGGGAACACTGAAGCTTTCTTT. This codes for CASSPYGLTAGRGNTEAFF.

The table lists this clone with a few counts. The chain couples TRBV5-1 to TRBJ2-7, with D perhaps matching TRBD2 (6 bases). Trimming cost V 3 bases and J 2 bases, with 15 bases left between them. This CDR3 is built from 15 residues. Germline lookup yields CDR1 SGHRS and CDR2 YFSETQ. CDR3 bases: TGCGCCAGCAGCTCACCGGGACTCGGAACCTACGAGCAGTACTTC. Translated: CASSSPGLGTYEQYF.

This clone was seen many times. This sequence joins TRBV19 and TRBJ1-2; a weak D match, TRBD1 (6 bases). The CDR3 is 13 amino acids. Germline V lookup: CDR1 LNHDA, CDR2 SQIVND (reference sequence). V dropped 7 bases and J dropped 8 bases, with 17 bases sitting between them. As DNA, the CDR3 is TGTGCCAGTACTCTAGCCAGGGGAAAGGGCTACACCTTC. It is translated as CASTLARGKGYTF.

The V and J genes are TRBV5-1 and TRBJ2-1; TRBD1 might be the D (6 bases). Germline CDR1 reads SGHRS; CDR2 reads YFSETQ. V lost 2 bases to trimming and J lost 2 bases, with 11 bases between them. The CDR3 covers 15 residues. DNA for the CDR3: TGCGCCAGCAGCTTAGGGGGAGTTACCTACAATGAGCAGTTCTTC. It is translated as CASSLGGVTYNEQFF.

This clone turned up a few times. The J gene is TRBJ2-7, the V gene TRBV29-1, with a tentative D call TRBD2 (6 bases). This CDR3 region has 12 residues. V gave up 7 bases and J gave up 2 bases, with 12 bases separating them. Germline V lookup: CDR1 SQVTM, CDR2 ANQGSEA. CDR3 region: CSARTSTYEQYF. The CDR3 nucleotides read TGCAGCGCCAGAACTAGCACCTACGAGCAGTACTTC.

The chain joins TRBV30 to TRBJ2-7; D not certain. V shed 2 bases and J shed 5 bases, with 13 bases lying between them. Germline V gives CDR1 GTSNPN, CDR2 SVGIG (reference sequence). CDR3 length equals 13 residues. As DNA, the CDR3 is TGTGCCTGGAGTAAGCATCTATCCCACGAGCAGTACTTC. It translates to CAWSKHLSHEQYF.

CDR3 in amino acids: CASSFDWDRGRNEQFF. For the CDR3, the DNA is TGTGCCAGCAGCTTCGATTGGGACAGGGGGCGTAATGAGCAGTTCTTC. V gene TRBV5-6 combines with J gene TRBJ2-1; 12 nucleotides agree with TRBD1. CDR3 length equals 16 residues. V shed 2 bases, J shed 7 bases, and the junction held 7 bases outside the gene matches. CDR1 and CDR2 from the germline V gene are SGHDT and YYEEEE.

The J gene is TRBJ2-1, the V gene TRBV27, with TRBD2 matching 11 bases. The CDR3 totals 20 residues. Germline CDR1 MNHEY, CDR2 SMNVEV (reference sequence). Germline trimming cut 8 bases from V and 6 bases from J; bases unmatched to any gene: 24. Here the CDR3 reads CASLHSLIAGGILRFNEQFF. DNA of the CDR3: TGTGCCAGCCTTCACTCGCTAATAGCGGGAGGGATTCTTCGGTTCAATGAGCAGTTCTTC.

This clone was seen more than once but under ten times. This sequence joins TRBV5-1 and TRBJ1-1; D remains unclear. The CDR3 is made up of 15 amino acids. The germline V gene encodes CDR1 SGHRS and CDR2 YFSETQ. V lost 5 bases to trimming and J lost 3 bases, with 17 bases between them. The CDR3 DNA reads TGCGCCAGCAGTTCCTCCGGGAGAAGGTACACTGAAGCTTTCTTT. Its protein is CASSSSGRRYTEAFF.